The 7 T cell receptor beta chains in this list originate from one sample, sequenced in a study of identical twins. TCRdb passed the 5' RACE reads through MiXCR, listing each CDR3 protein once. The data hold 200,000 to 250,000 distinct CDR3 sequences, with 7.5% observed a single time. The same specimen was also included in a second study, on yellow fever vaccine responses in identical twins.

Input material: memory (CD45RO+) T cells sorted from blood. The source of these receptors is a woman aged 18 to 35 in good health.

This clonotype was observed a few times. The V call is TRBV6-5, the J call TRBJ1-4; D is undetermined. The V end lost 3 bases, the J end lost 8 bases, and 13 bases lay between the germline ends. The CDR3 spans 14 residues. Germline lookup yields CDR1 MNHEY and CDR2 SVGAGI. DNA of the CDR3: TGTGCCAGCAGTTATGGGAAGGGTAAAGAAAAACTGTTTTTT. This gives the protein CASSYGKGKEKLFF.

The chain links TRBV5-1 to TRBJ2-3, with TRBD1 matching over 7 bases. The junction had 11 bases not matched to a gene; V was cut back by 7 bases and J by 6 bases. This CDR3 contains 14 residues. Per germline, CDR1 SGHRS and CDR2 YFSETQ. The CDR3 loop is CASGDRVVADTQYF. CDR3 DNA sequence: TGCGCCAGCGGCGACAGGGTCGTAGCGGATACGCAGTATTTT.

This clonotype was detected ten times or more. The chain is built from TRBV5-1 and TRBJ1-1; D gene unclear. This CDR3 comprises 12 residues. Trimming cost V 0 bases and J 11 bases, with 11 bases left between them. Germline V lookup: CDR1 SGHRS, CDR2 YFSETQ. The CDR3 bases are TGCGCCAGCAGCTTGGGGGGTACGGGGGCTTTCTTT. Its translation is CASSLGGTGAFF.

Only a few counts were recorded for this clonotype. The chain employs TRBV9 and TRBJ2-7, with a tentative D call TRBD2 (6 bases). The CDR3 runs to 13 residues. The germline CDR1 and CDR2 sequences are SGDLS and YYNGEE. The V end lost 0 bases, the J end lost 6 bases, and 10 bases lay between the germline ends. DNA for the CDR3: TGTGCCAGCAGCGTAGTGTTGGGGGGCGAGCAGTACTTC. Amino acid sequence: CASSVVLGGEQYF.

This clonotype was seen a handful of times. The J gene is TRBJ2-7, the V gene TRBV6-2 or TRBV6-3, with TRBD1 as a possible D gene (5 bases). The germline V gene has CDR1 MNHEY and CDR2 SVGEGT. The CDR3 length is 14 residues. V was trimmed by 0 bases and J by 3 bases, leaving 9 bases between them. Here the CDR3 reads CASSYSRQGYEQYF. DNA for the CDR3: TGTGCCAGCAGTTACTCTCGGCAGGGCTACGAGCAGTACTTC.

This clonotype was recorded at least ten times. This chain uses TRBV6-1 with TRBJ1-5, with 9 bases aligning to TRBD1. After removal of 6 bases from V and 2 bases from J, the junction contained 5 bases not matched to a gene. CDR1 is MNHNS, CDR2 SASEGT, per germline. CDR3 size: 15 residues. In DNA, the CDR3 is TGTGCCAGCAGACCAACAGGGGGCGGCAATCAGCCCCAGCATTTT. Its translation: CASRPTGGGNQPQHF.

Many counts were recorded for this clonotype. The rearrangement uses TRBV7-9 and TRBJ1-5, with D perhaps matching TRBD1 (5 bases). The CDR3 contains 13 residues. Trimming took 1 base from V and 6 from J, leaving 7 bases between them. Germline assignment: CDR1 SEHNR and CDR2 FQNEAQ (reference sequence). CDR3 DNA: TGTGCCAGCAGCTTAGGTGGGGCTCAGCCCCAGCATTTT. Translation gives CASSLGGAQPQHF.